This T cell receptor beta chain comes out of a study of blood T cell repertoires in COVID-19. On the study more broadly: From the United States, Italy and Spain came samples of acute and convalescent COVID-19. The analysed material was cDNA or gDNA that came from T cells, B-cell-depleted T cells, or PBMCs.

Profiled with immunoSEQ multiplex PCR; TCRdb holds only in-frame clones, not every one. The sample yields 200,000 to 250,000 clones, around 91% seen once. Participant ages covered about 18 to 89 years across about two dozen US areas. Cohorts were assigned according to the clinical history that participants reported. The germline gives CDR1 LNHDA, CDR2 SQIVND (reference sequence). The CDR3 has 14 residues. V lost 5 bases and J lost 3; bases outside the gene matches: 5. Sequencing was performed on PBMCs or T cells enriched from blood (not recorded which). The J gene is TRBJ2-3, the V gene TRBV19; 7 bases match TRBD1. The origin of this receptor is a man aged 25 to 45 who had been exposed to COVID-19. As DNA, the CDR3 is TGTGCCAGTAGTCGACAGGGTTTGACAGATACGCAGTATTTT. This sequence encodes CASSRQGLTDTQYF.